This TCR beta chain came from a study of low-dose radiotherapy and immunotherapy resistance in tumors. Study-wide background: From cycle 1 day 1, patients took oral aspirin 300 mg every day for four cycles. Priming of first-strand cDNA relied on TRAV- and TRBV-specific primers (covering alpha and beta chains).

In germline, CDR1 is SGHTA, CDR2 FQGTGA. V shed 4 bases and J shed 2 bases, with 12 bases lying between them. The CDR3 sequence is 15 residues long. A roughly 21-cycle PCR with a constant-region primer and V-primer adapter amplified TCRs. By in vitro transcription, the isolated mRNA was amplified. TCRdb processed the reads anew with MiXCR; each CDR3 protein has one entry. The top ten hold about 6.2% of the sample, which has fewer than 60,000 distinct CDR3 sequences, roughly 10% seen once. Time point given: before trial treatment. Ipilimumab, nivolumab, aspirin, low-dose cyclophosphamide and low-dose radiotherapy were administered to donors. This clonotype was seen repeatedly, ten times or more.

Sequenced here: PBMCs, sampled before treatment. This sequence joins TRBV7-3 and TRBJ1-5; D possibly corresponds to TRBD1 (5 bases). This clonotype was obtained from a female donor with ovarian cancer. This CDR3 reads CASSSGLGGNQPQHF. As DNA, the CDR3 is TGTGCCAGCAGCTCCGGACTGGGGGGCAATCAGCCCCAGCATTTT.